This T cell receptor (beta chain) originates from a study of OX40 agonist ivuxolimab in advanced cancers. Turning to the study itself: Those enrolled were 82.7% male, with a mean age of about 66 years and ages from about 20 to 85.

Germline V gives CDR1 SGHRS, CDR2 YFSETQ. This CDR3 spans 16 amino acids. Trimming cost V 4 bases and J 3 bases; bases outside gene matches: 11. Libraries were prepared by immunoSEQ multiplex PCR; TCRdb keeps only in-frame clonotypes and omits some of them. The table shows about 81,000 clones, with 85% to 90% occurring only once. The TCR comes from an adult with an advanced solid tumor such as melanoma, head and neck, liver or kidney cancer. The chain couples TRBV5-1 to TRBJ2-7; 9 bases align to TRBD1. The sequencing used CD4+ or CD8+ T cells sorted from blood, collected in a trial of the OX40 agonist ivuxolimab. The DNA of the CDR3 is TGCGCCAGCAGCCCGACGGGGACAGGGAATTACTACGAGCAGTACTTC. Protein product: CASSPTGTGNYYEQYF.